The rows below give T cell receptor beta chains drawn from one sample of a study of shared clonotypes between healthy human individuals. Clones were sequenced by immunoSEQ multiplex PCR, and TCRdb holds only the in-frame ones, with some missing. The sample includes some 1 million clones, 65% to 80% of them seen just once. What was sequenced was memory CD4+ T cells sorted from blood. The receptors stem from a man aged 18-30 years in good health. Each CDR3 is given with its conserved first and last residue. A D gene is named only where the DNA matches it firmly. The size field is filled for only some rows; it gives once, few, many or a size class.

clone size,V gene,J gene,D gene,CDR3 DNA,CDR3 protein
.,TRBV2,TRBJ2-3,.,TGTGCCAGCAGTGGGGGGTACGTCGGTACGCAGTATTTT,CASSGGYVGTQYF
.,TRBV6-5,TRBJ1-1,TRBD1,TGTGCCAGCAGTTCCCGTCCGGACAGGGTGGCTGAAGCTTTCTTT,CASSSRPDRVAEAFF
.,TRBV7-9,TRBJ2-1,TRBD2,TGTGCCCCCGATGGTTTAGCGGGAGTGGGCCGCCATGAGCAGTTCTTC,CAPDGLAGVGRHEQFF
.,TRBV7-2,TRBJ2-3,.,TGTGCCAGCAGCTGGAGGACCCAGGGAGATACGCAGTATTTT,CASSWRTQGDTQYF
.,TRBV6-5,TRBJ1-5,.,TGTGCCAGCAGTTATAAGGGTTGGCGACAGCCCCAGCATTTT,CASSYKGWRQPQHF
.,TRBV10-3,TRBJ2-7,.,TGTGCCATCAGTGCGGACGGCTACGAGCAGTACTTC,CAISADGYEQYF
.,TRBV9,TRBJ2-3,.,TGTGCCAGCAGCCCAGTCGGAGCCCGCACAGATACGCAGTATTTT,CASSPVGARTDTQYF
.,TRBV6-1,TRBJ2-1,.,TGTGCCAGCAGTGAACTTCAGCAAGATGAGCAGTTCTTC,CASSELQQDEQFF
.,TRBV6-5,TRBJ2-5,.,TGTGCCAGCAGTTACACCACTACAGGGAGGGAGACCCAGTACTTC,CASSYTTTGRETQYF
.,TRBV7-2,TRBJ2-5,.,TGTGCCAGCAGCTCCAACCTCCAAGAGACCCAGTACTTC,CASSSNLQETQYF
.,TRBV28,TRBJ2-7,TRBD1,TGTGCCAGTTCTCGGACCGGGACAGGGGGCAAGGAGCAGTACTTC,CASSRTGTGGKEQYF
.,TRBV6-1,TRBJ1-2,.,TGTGCCAGCAGTGAAGAGGGGTTTGGCTACACCTTC,CASSEEGFGYTF
.,TRBV6-1,TRBJ1-2,.,TGTGCCAGCAGTGAAGCGGGTACAGCCGCTAACTATGGCTACACCTTC,CASSEAGTAANYGYTF
.,TRBV6-6,TRBJ2-7,.,TGTGCCAGCAGTTCCCCGGGGGCTGGCTACGAGCAGTACTTC,CASSSPGAGYEQYF
.,TRBV30,TRBJ1-2,TRBD1,TGTGCCTGGGGCACGCAGGGGGGCGGCTACACCTTC,CAWGTQGGGYTF
.,TRBV6-1,TRBJ1-3,.,TGTGCCATCAGTGAATCCGCGACCGGCTCTGGAAACACCATATATTTT,CAISESATGSGNTIYF
.,TRBV14,TRBJ1-2,TRBD1,TGTGCCAGCAGCCAAGATCTACTTAAGGGGGCGAGGGGTGGCTACACCTTC,CASSQDLLKGARGGYTF
.,TRBV28,TRBJ1-2,.,TGTGCCAGCAGTTTATTATCCCGGCAGAGCGGCTACACCTTC,CASSLLSRQSGYTF
.,TRBV29-1,TRBJ2-7,.,TGCAGCGCCTCCTCGACAGTCTCCTACGAGCAGTACTTC,CSASSTVSYEQYF
few,TRBV19,TRBJ1-6,.,TGTGCCAGTACGAGGGGTTCTAATTCACCCCTCCACTTT,CASTRGSNSPLHF
.,TRBV6-6,TRBJ1-1,.,TGTGCCAGCAGCCCCGGAGGAAGCTCGAACACTGAAGCTTTCTTT,CASSPGGSSNTEAFF
.,TRBV7-6,TRBJ2-1,.,TGTGCCAGCAGCTTAGTGGAGTCCTCCGGCTACAATGAGCAGTTCTTC,CASSLVESSGYNEQFF
.,TRBV7-9,TRBJ1-5,.,TGTGCCAGCAGCAAACCCCCTGAGGGGAGGAGGAATCAGCCCCAGCATTTT,CASSKPPEGRRNQPQHF
.,TRBV5-6,TRBJ2-7,TRBD1,TGTGCCAGCAGCCCGAGGACAGGGTCCAACGAGCAGTACTTC,CASSPRTGSNEQYF
.,TRBV6-1,TRBJ1-5,TRBD1,TGTGCCAGCAGTGGTGGGGGACAGGGTCGGAATCAGCCCCAGCATTTT,CASSGGGQGRNQPQHF
.,TRBV14,TRBJ2-3,.,TGTGCCAGCAGCCAAGTGGTGACGAAAGCGGCGTTCGTGTATTTT,CASSQVVTKAAFVYF
.,TRBV20-1,TRBJ2-3,TRBD2,TGCAGTGCTTGGACTAGACAAGGGCAGTATTTT,CSAWTRQGQYF
.,TRBV5-8,TRBJ2-7,TRBD1,TGTGCCAGCAGCCCCCGGGACAGATTCGTCTACGAGCAGTACTTC,CASSPRDRFVYEQYF
.,TRBV2,TRBJ1-4,.,TGTGCCAGCAGTGAAGGGCACGCTAATGAAAAACTGTTTTTT,CASSEGHANEKLFF
.,TRBV2,TRBJ1-1,.,TGTGCCAGCAGCGGGTACAGGGTGGATGACACTGAAGCTTTCTTT,CASSGYRVDDTEAFF
.,TRBV18,TRBJ2-7,.,TGTGCCAGCTCACGGGACGGTGGGTACGAGCAGTACTTC,CASSRDGGYEQYF
.,TRBV10-3,TRBJ1-2,.,TGTGCCATCAGTGACCTGGGTGGCTACACCTTC,CAISDLGGYTF
.,TRBV10-1,TRBJ2-2,.,TGCGCCAGCAGTGTGGACAGATCTAACACCGGGGAGCTGTTTTTT,CASSVDRSNTGELFF
once,TRBV11-1,TRBJ2-1,TRBD1,TGTGCCAGCAGCTCCGGACAGGAGGTCAATGAGCAGTTCTTC,CASSSGQEVNEQFF
.,TRBV28,TRBJ1-1,.,TGTGCCAGCGGGGGAACGGCGAGGACTGAAGCTTTCTTT,CASGGTARTEAFF
.,TRBV27,TRBJ1-5,TRBD1,TGTGCCTCCCGAGGACAGGGAGATCAGCCCCAGCATTTT,CASRGQGDQPQHF
.,TRBV5-6,TRBJ1-2,.,TGTGCCAGCAGCCAGGGAGTCTATGGCTACACCTTC,CASSQGVYGYTF
.,TRBV27,TRBJ1-5,.,TGTGCCAGCAGACCGAACGGACCGGCCGTGCGGCCCCAGCATTTT,CASRPNGPAVRPQHF
.,TRBV5-1,TRBJ2-7,TRBD2,TGCGCCAGCAGCTTGGTTGCGGGAGCCCCCGAGCAGTACTTC,CASSLVAGAPEQYF
.,TRBV7-2,TRBJ1-4,TRBD1,TGTGCCAGCAGCTTACAGGGGGCAGGGGAAAAACTGTTTTTT,CASSLQGAGEKLFF
few,TRBV4-3,TRBJ2-1,.,TGCGCCAGCAGCCAAGATCCGGCTAGCTACAATGAGCAGTTCTTC,CASSQDPASYNEQFF
.,TRBV19,TRBJ1-4,.,TGTGCCAGTAGTATAGTAGGAAAACTGTTTTTT,CASSIVGKLFF
.,TRBV13,TRBJ2-1,TRBD2,TGTGCCAGCTCCGGGACTAGCGGGAGGGCCTCCCTGAATGAGCAGTTCTTC,CASSGTSGRASLNEQFF
.,TRBV7-2,TRBJ2-7,.,TGTGCCAGCAGCTACAGGTGGGAGGCCTACGAGCAGTACTTC,CASSYRWEAYEQYF
.,TRBV11-3,TRBJ2-3,.,TGTGCCAGCAGCTTAGATTCAGACAATACGCAGTATTTT,CASSLDSDNTQYF